This T cell receptor (beta chain) stems from a study of long-term antiretroviral therapy in people with HIV. Study-wide points: Even long-term ART left TRB diversity below transplant donor controls, despite gains. Whichever time point was examined, clones expanded before ART dominated the repertoire.

Regarding this clone: Its antigen is not known.

The libraries were made with immunoSEQ v3.0 at survey level. Target depth was roughly 35,000-50,000 T-cell genomes per sample. Sequenced by immunoSEQ multiplex PCR; TCRdb stores in-frame clones only, minus some. The sample shows 25,000 to 35,000 clones, over 75% of them seen only once. Trimming took 2 bases from V and 6 from J; bases not matched to a gene: 4. The CDR3 has 16 residues. Germline assignment: CDR1 LNHDA and CDR2 SQIVND (reference sequence). The clonotype originates from a man aged 45-65 years with HIV. Sequenced material: unsorted PBMCs, taken 2 years after starting antiretroviral therapy. The V call is TRBV19, the J call TRBJ2-2, with 12 bases fitting TRBD2. DNA for the CDR3: TGTGCCAGTAGTATAATGACTAGCGGGGGCGCCGGGGAGCTGTTTTTT. It is translated as CASSIMTSGGAGELFF.